The 30 T cell receptor beta chains reported below all come from one sample, sequenced in a study of cytotoxic CD8 clonotypes in ibrutinib-treated CLL. The protocol was immunoSEQ multiplex PCR, while the TCRdb copy is restricted to in-frame clones and leaves out a portion. The sample records under 200,000 clones, approximately 77% being singletons. The sequencing here drew on PBMCs, taken after 12 months of ibrutinib treatment. These receptors all stem from a human donor with chronic lymphocytic leukemia.

The chain links TRBV10-3 to TRBJ2-5, with 8 bases fitting TRBD1. The CDR3 contains 15 residues. V shed 4 bases and J 1 base; nucleotides not matched to a gene: 5. Germline V gene data show CDR1 as ENHRY and CDR2 as SYGVKD. CDR3 sequence reads: CAISADRASQETQYF. The DNA for the CDR3 is TGTGCCATCAGTGCGGACAGGGCCAGCCAAGAGACCCAGTACTTC.

In its sample, this clone was seen once. The chain couples TRBV7-2 to TRBJ1-5; TRBD1 matches 11 bases. The CDR3 consists of 17 residues. Trimming removed 1 base from V and 2 bases from J; junction bases left unmatched: 4. Germline V gene sequence: CDR1 SGHTA, CDR2 FQGNSA. CDR3 coding DNA: TGTGCCAGCAGCTTAGGGACAGGGGGCCTCGGCAATCAGCCCCAGCATTTT. Translation: CASSLGTGGLGNQPQHF.

The genes are TRBV5-1 and TRBJ2-2, with D perhaps given as TRBD1 or TRBD2 (5 bases each). The CDR3 is made up of 14 amino acids. Germline values: CDR1 SGHRS, CDR2 YFSETQ. The germline V and J ends were trimmed by 5 bases and 1 base, with 9 bases remaining between them. The CDR3 loop is CASSWDQNTGELFF. The CDR3, as DNA: TGCGCCAGCAGTTGGGACCAGAACACCGGGGAGCTGTTTTTT.

The chain is built from TRBV5-1 and TRBJ2-7; D is perhaps TRBD1 (6 bases). The CDR3 runs to 14 residues. Looked up from germline, CDR1 is SGHRS and CDR2 is YFSETQ. V lost 5 bases and J lost 3, with 15 bases in between. CDR3 sequence: CASSSQTGGYEQYF. Here the CDR3 DNA reads TGCGCCAGCAGTAGCCAGACAGGTGGCTACGAGCAGTACTTC. Drawing the rest from reference TRBV5-1 and TRBJ2-7, the complete variable domain is KAGVTQTPRYLIKTRGQQVTLSCSPISGHRSVSWYQQTPGQGLQFLFEYFSETQRNKGNFPGRFSGRQFSNSRSEMNVSTLELGDSALYLCASSSQTGGYEQYFGPGTRLTVT.

The rearrangement uses TRBV18 and TRBJ2-3, with TRBD1 identical over 7 bases. V gave up 2 bases and J gave up 3 bases; unmatched junction bases: 2. This CDR3 is 14 amino acids long. Germline CDR1 is KGHSH and CDR2 is LQKENI. The CDR3 DNA reads as TGTGCCAGCTCACCAACAGGGGTGACAGATACGCAGTATTTT. Its protein product is CASSPTGVTDTQYF.

On this clone: It is unclear where the CDR3 begins or ends on the DNA, so no DNA is shown, and the CDR3 is as TCRdb lists it. The chain couples TRBV7-5 to TRBJ2-3; TRBD2 is taken as the D call from the table, unchecked against the DNA. TRBV7-5 corresponds to a pseudogene. The CDR3 numbers 15 amino acids, ends counted. CDR3 residues: CVRSLVGGGADTQYF.

This clone has more than one count but fewer than ten. The V call is TRBV30, the J call TRBJ2-7; D is possibly TRBD2 (6 bases). The CDR3 extends over 17 amino acids. Looked up from germline, CDR1 is GTSNPN and CDR2 is SVGIG (reference sequence). Trimming cost V 1 base and J 2 bases, with 21 bases left between them. The CDR3 DNA sequence: TGTGCCTGGAGTGCGTCGGGTCGCGGGGCCCGGACCTACGAGCAGTACTTC. The encoded protein is CAWSASGRGARTYEQYF.

The CDR3 region is CAISEQGSGNTEAFF. CDR3 sequence (DNA): TGTGCCATCAGTGAACAGGGGTCAGGTAACACTGAAGCTTTCTTT. This chain connects TRBV10-3 to TRBJ1-1, with 7 bases identical to TRBD1. V was pared by 3 bases and J by 2 bases, with 6 bases of the junction left unmatched. Germline V CDR1 and CDR2: ENHRY, SYGVKD. This CDR3 has 15 residues.

This clone was observed a single time. The chain couples TRBV18 to TRBJ1-1; D is undetermined. Trimming took 6 bases from V and 2 from J, leaving 10 bases between them. CDR1 and CDR2 from the germline V gene are KGHSH and LQKENI. CDR3 length: 13 amino acids. The CDR3 coding sequence is TGTGCCAGCTCGGCAGAGTTAAACACTGAAGCTTTCTTT. Encoded protein: CASSAELNTEAFF.

The chain uses TRBV10-3 and TRBJ2-1, with 12 bases fitting TRBD2. The CDR3 covers 15 residues. Looked up from germline, CDR1 is ENHRY and CDR2 is SYGVKD. Unmatched junction bases numbered 8, after V lost 6 bases and J lost 8 bases. The CDR3 region is CAIRATSGRRDEQFF. The CDR3, as DNA: TGTGCCATCAGGGCGACTAGCGGGAGACGTGATGAGCAGTTCTTC.

This clone was seen only a few times. The rearrangement links TRBV5-8 to TRBJ2-7; no firm D call. The CDR3 spans 12 residues. Germline values: CDR1 SGHTS, CDR2 YDEGEE. V was trimmed by 1 base and J by 2 bases, leaving 4 bases between them. This chain's CDR3 is CASSLIPYEQYF. CDR3 bases: TGTGCCAGCAGCTTGATACCCTACGAGCAGTACTTC.

The rearrangement joins TRBV4-1 to TRBJ2-7; D is uncertain. The CDR3 length is 16 residues. CDR1 and CDR2 (germline): MGHRA, YSYEKL. V was cut by 4 bases and J by 1 base, with 17 bases left in between. The CDR3 protein is CASSPSIQDRSYEQYF. CDR3 DNA sequence: TGCGCCAGCAGCCCCTCGATTCAAGACCGATCCTACGAGCAGTACTTC.

This sequence joins TRBV7-2 and TRBJ2-3; D might be TRBD2 (5 bases). With 2 bases removed from V and 1 base from J, the gap between germline ends came to 10 bases. Germline V gene sequence: CDR1 SGHTA, CDR2 FQGNSA. This CDR3 region has 15 residues. As DNA, the CDR3 is TGTGCCAGCAGCTTATTCGGCGGGCGCACAGATACGCAGTATTTT. Translated, it gives CASSLFGGRTDTQYF.

The rearrangement links TRBV6-5 to TRBJ1-1; 12 bases are a match to TRBD1. The junction had 7 bases not matched to a gene; V was cut back by 9 bases and J by 5 bases. Germline CDR1 is MNHEY and CDR2 is SVGAGI. The CDR3 spans 14 residues. The CDR3 DNA reads TGTGCCAGTCAGGGACAGGGGGCTCAAACTGAAGCTTTCTTT. As protein: CASQGQGAQTEAFF.

The chain combines TRBV2 with TRBJ2-3; D assignment may be TRBD1 or TRBD2 (6 bases each). V shed 11 bases and J shed 9 bases, with 21 bases lying between them. The CDR3 consists of 13 residues. Germline CDR1 reads SNHLY; CDR2 reads FYNNEI. Here the CDR3 reads CAAAGSEGGTQYF. The CDR3 nucleotides read TGTGCCGCCGCGGGGAGCGAAGGGGGAACGCAGTATTTT. Full variable domain (remainder filled in from reference TRBV2 and TRBJ2-3): EPEVTQTPSHQVTQMGQEVILRCVPISNHLYFYWYRQILGQKVEFLVSFYNNEISEKSEIFDDQFSVERPDGSNFTLKIRSTKLEDSAMYFCAAAGSEGGTQYFGPGTRLTVL.

CDR3 region: CACSKPGTSRNSPLHF. In DNA, the CDR3 is TGTGCCTGTTCTAAACCCGGGACGTCCCGTAATTCACCCCTCCACTTT. The V gene is TRBV30, the J gene TRBJ1-6, with D maybe TRBD1 (5 bases). This CDR3 has 16 residues. Trimming stripped 6 bases from V and 6 bases from J, with 21 bases between. Germline-derived CDR1 and CDR2 are GTSNPN and SVGIG (reference sequence).

The rearrangement links TRBV9 to TRBJ2-5; TRBD2 matches 12 bases. Germline V gene lookup returns CDR1 SGDLS and CDR2 YYNGEE. CDR3 length: 17 amino acids. The trim removed 0 bases at V and 1 base at J, leaving 4 bases unmatched. The CDR3 nucleotides are TGTGCCAGCAGCGTAGGAGCTAGCGGGGGGGCCCAAGAGACCCAGTACTTC. Its translation is CASSVGASGGAQETQYF.

This clone appeared a few times. J is TRBJ1-1 and V is TRBV28; D is ambiguous. This CDR3 has 12 residues. Between the trimmed V and J ends, which lost 6 bases and 9 bases, there was a span of 14 bases. Germline V gene lookup returns CDR1 MDHEN and CDR2 SYDVKM. The CDR3 loop reads CASRSVSLQAFF. For the CDR3, the DNA is TGTGCCAGCAGGTCGGTAAGCTTGCAAGCTTTCTTT.

This clone showed up just a few times. The V and J genes are TRBV28 and TRBJ2-1, with 8 bases identical to TRBD1. The J segment lost 3 bases and the V segment lost 5 bases, leaving 6 bases of the junction unmatched. The V gene's germline CDR1 is MDHEN and CDR2 SYDVKM. This CDR3 has 15 amino acids. Here the CDR3 DNA reads TGTGCCAGCAGTCGGACAGGGACGAACTACAATGAGCAGTTCTTC. Translation: CASSRTGTNYNEQFF.

This chain joins TRBV7-3 and TRBJ2-7; the D is unclear. The length of the CDR3 is 12 residues. Per the germline V gene, CDR1 is SGHTA and CDR2 is FQGTGA. V dropped 6 bases and J dropped 11 bases, with 17 bases sitting between them. The CDR3, as DNA: TGTGCCAGCAGTTCCGGATCCGGTGTGGAGTACTTC. Its protein product is CASSSGSGVEYF.

The chain links TRBV9 to TRBJ2-5; TRBD2 matches at 8 bases. Germline values: CDR1 SGDLS, CDR2 YYNGEE. The CDR3 sequence is 16 residues long. V dropped 4 bases and J dropped 2; count of bases not matched to a gene: 10. CDR3 nucleotides: TGTGCCAGCAGCCCCCGGACTAGCCCACCACAAGAGACCCAGTACTTC. This codes for CASSPRTSPPQETQYF.

The chain carries TRBV18 and TRBJ2-5, with D possibly TRBD2 on 7 matching bases. The CDR3 is 15 amino acids. Germline-derived CDR1 and CDR2 are KGHSH and LQKENI. Trimming removed 6 bases from V and 6 bases from J, with 20 bases in between. CDR3 region: CASSLGGQSVQTQYF. DNA of the CDR3: TGTGCCAGCTCCCTCGGGGGGCAATCGGTTCAGACCCAGTACTTC.

J is TRBJ1-4 and V is TRBV30; no clear D gene. CDR1 is GTSNPN, CDR2 SVGIG, per germline (reference sequence). The CDR3 has 13 residues. The V gene lost 7 bases and the J gene lost 8 bases, with 17 bases spanning the gap. Here the CDR3 reads CAYQSLGREKLFF. In DNA form, the CDR3 reads TGTGCCTACCAGTCCCTGGGTCGGGAAAAACTGTTTTTT.

This chain's CDR3 is CASRGEVRQTASSGANVLTF. The CDR3 coding sequence is TGTGCCAGCAGGGGGGAGGTCAGACAGACCGCTAGCTCTGGGGCCAACGTCCTGACTTTC. J is TRBJ2-6 and V is TRBV5-4; a weak D match, TRBD2 (6 bases). The CDR3 covers 20 residues. The V end lost 5 bases, the J end lost 0 bases, and 24 bases lay between the germline ends. The V gene's germline CDR1 is SGHNT and CDR2 YYREEE (reference sequence).

The rearrangement joins TRBV5-4 to TRBJ1-3, with D possibly being TRBD1 (6 bases). The germline CDR1 and CDR2 sequences are SGHNT and YYREEE (reference sequence). Trimming cost V 0 bases and J 2 bases, with 12 bases left between them. The CDR3 contains 16 residues. DNA of the CDR3: TGTGCCAGCAGCTTGGATCCGGGGGCAACTGGAAACACCATATATTTT. Residues: CASSLDPGATGNTIYF. The whole variable domain, remainder taken from reference TRBV5-4 and TRBJ1-3, is ETGVTQSPTHLIKTRGQQVTLRCSSQSGHNTVSWYQQALGQGPQFIFQYYREEENGRGNFPPRFSGLQFPNYSSELNVNALELDDSALYLCASSLDPGATGNTIYFGEGSWLTVV.

The rearrangement uses TRBV28 and TRBJ2-7; D might be TRBD1 (6 bases). The CDR3 consists of 13 residues. CDR1 and CDR2 (germline): MDHEN, SYDVKM. Trimming cost V 7 bases and J 5 bases, with 15 bases left between them. This CDR3 is CASNSQGRDEQYF. CDR3 bases: TGTGCCAGCAACTCACAGGGAAGGGACGAGCAGTACTTC.

The chain has TRBV4-2 and TRBJ2-2; 8 nucleotides align to TRBD1. Germline CDR1 LGHNA, CDR2 YNFKEQ. The CDR3 totals 17 residues. After removal of 1 base from V and 4 bases from J, the junction contained 8 bases not matched to a gene. Here the CDR3 reads CASSQGLSGQGTGELFF. In DNA, the CDR3 is TGTGCCAGCAGCCAAGGCCTATCAGGACAGGGCACCGGGGAGCTGTTTTTT.

This clone was recorded once. The chain is built from TRBV23-1 and TRBJ2-5; TRBD1 agrees at 12 bases. TRBV23-1 is identified as an open reading frame with a role that is uncertain. The length of the CDR3 is 16 residues. V lost 3 bases, J lost 9 bases, and 11 bases stayed unmatched. CDR3 in DNA: TGCGCCAGCAGTCACAAAGGGGACAGGGGGCCTCGAGCCCAGTACTTC. It codes for CASSHKGDRGPRAQYF.

The chain's CDR3 is CASSYGQGLSTGELFF. The CDR3 nucleotides are TGTGCCAGCAGTTACGGCCAGGGGCTTAGCACCGGGGAGCTGTTTTTT. The chain recombines TRBV6-5 with TRBJ2-2; D is perhaps TRBD1 (6 bases). Germline loops: CDR1 MNHEY, CDR2 SVGAGI. The CDR3 length is 16 residues. V was pared by 2 bases and J by 4 bases, with 14 bases between.

The V and J genes are TRBV4-2 and TRBJ1-5; perhaps TRBD1 as D (6 bases). CDR1 is LGHNA and CDR2 is YNFKEQ in the germline V gene. There are 16 residues in the CDR3. Trimming stripped 4 bases from V and 2 bases from J, with 15 bases between. CDR3 sequence: CASSRTQGVGNQPQHF. As DNA, the CDR3 is TGTGCCAGCAGCCGAACACAGGGCGTTGGCAATCAGCCCCAGCATTTT.